This T cell receptor beta chain stems from a study of blood T cell repertoires in COVID-19. Looking at the study overall: There were acute and convalescent COVID-19 samples, and they came from the United States, Italy and Spain. T cells, B-cell-depleted T cells, or PBMCs supplied cDNA or gDNA.

The Seattle patients, enrolled during active infection, were followed longitudinally. The data were produced by immunoSEQ multiplex PCR, yet TCRdb's version contains in-frame clones alone and is incomplete. Counted here are about 100,000 clones, 75% to 85% occurring once; the ten biggest clones make up less than 6%. The CDR3 covers 17 residues. This clone was observed a few times. The J gene is TRBJ2-3, the V gene TRBV21-1; the D call in the table, TRBD1, was not verified against the DNA. TRBV21-1 is described as a pseudogene. Sequencing input: peripheral blood. The sequence was obtained from a man at least 80 years old with COVID-19, enrolled during active disease. CDR3 sequence reads: CASRTYTGTGPTDTQYF. DNA for the CDR3: TGTGCCAGTAGGACCTATACCGGGACAGGGCCCACAGATACGCAGTATTTT.